What follows describes a single TCR beta chain. The target antigen is unknown. This sample was taken from a study of cytomegalovirus exposure and HLA in healthy donors. Overall study context: Later, an analysis reported that the 100 to 150 validation repertoires had used the same platform as the 500 to 800 first-cohort repertoires.

General study findings and limits: The study listed some 160 cytomegalovirus-associated TCR beta chains.

CDR1 and CDR2 (germline): SEHNR, FQNEAQ (reference sequence). The CDR3 is 12 residues long. With 9 bases removed from V and 3 bases from J, the gap between germline ends came to 9 bases. A 120-subject validation cohort, separate from the approximately 610-subject first cohort, supplied the donors. The protocol was immunoSEQ multiplex PCR, while the TCRdb copy is restricted to in-frame clones and leaves out a portion. The repertoire holds some 170,000 clones, with 75% to 90% as singletons. The clonotype originates from a woman aged 18-29 years in good health and CMV-seronegative. The material sequenced was PBMCs. This sequence joins TRBV7-9 and TRBJ1-3, with D uncertain. Here the CDR3 reads CARTGNGNTIYF. The CDR3 region has the DNA TGTGCCAGAACGGGTAATGGAAACACCATATATTTT.